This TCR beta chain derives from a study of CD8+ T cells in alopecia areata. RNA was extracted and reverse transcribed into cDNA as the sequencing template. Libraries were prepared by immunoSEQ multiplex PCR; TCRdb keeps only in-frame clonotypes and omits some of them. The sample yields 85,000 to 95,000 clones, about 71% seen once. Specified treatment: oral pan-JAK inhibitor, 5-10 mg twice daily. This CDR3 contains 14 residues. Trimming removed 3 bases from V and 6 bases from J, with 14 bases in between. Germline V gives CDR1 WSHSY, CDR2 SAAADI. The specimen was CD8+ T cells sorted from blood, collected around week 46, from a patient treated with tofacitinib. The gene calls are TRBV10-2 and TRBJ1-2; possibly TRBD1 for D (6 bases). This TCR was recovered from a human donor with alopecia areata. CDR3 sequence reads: CASSEGRGNHGYTF. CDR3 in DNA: TGCGCCAGCAGTGAAGGCAGGGGAAACCATGGCTACACCTTC.